This is a list of T cell receptor beta chains from one sample in a study of blood T cell repertoires in COVID-19. This table comes from immunoSEQ multiplex PCR, and its TCRdb copy is limited to in-frame clones, with some not included. The profile covers about 180,000 clones, with about 81% appearing a single time and 10% to 15% taken by the ten largest. Sequenced sample: peripheral blood. Receptors originate from a woman of 80 years or more with COVID-19, enrolled during active disease. CDR3s include the opening cysteine and the closing phenylalanine or tryptophan. Clone size, where shown, is once, few, many, or a class for clones that have expanded.

V	J	length	size	CDR3
TRBV5-1	TRBJ1-2	15	-	CASSLGQAANYGYTF
TRBV28	TRBJ2-1	15	-	CASSLTRGSYNEQFF
TRBV29-1	TRBJ1-1	11	-	CSVQNREGAFF
TRBV7-8	TRBJ2-5	16	-	CASSLYGRAGQETQYF
TRBV11-2	TRBJ2-5	16	-	CASSLSPPGFQETQYF
TRBV24-1	TRBJ2-3	15	-	CATSDPGQGSDTQYF
TRBV6-5	TRBJ1-5	12	-	CASNRQGQPQHF
TRBV2	TRBJ1-2	14	-	CASSAGGFYYGYTF
TRBV3-1/TRBV3-2	TRBJ2-7	16	-	CASSQNPRRGLYEQYF
TRBV5-1	TRBJ1-2	14	-	CASSSQGEAYGYTF
TRBV28	TRBJ1-2	17	-	CASSRGQYFGSMSGYTF
TRBV19	TRBJ1-1	17	-	CASSIDLWRQSNTEAFF
TRBV4-3	TRBJ1-6	17	-	CASSQGAGGSYNSPLHF
TRBV5-4	TRBJ1-3	15	-	CASSLALGQGHTIYF
TRBV21-1	TRBJ2-7	15	-	CASSKGGTDCYEQYF
TRBV3-1/TRBV3-2	TRBJ2-1	17	-	CASSQPRSGGAHDEQFF
TRBV3-1/TRBV3-2	TRBJ2-7	13	once	CASSQGVIGEQYF
TRBV7-2	TRBJ1-2	18	-	CASSLASGRQGANYGYTF
TRBV5-1	TRBJ2-3	13	-	CASSLFNTDTQYF
TRBV6-2/TRBV6-3	TRBJ2-4	17	-	CASSALTSGGAKNIQYF
TRBV4-2	TRBJ1-2	16	-	CASSQLLGQGAGGYTF
TRBV11-2	TRBJ1-2	12	-	CASSFRNYGYTF
TRBV11-2	TRBJ1-5	13	-	CASSDGSYQPQHF
TRBV21-1	TRBJ2-7	16	-	CASSNPPQVPLGEQYF
TRBV29-1	TRBJ1-4	13	-	CSVEDRGQEKLFF
TRBV29-1	TRBJ2-7	16	-	CSVEVTSGISSYEQYF
TRBV7-8	TRBJ1-5	15	-	CASSFGGQSNQPQHF
TRBV4-3	TRBJ1-1	13	-	CASSRDRNTEAFF
TRBV5-5	TRBJ1-2	16	-	CASSPSRTGGGYGYTF
TRBV19	TRBJ1-1	14	-	CASTGQALSTEAFF
TRBV19	TRBJ1-6	14	-	CASSTDRDQSPLHF
TRBV6-1	TRBJ2-3	15	once	CASSDARTGADTQYF
TRBV20-1	TRBJ2-2	14	-	CSASSGGNTGELFF
TRBV6-6	TRBJ2-1	17	-	CASSRTSTSGSYNEQFF
TRBV7-9	TRBJ2-7	14	-	CASSLVGGSYEQYF
TRBV15	TRBJ1-6	13	-	CATSWFGNSPLHF
TRBV27	TRBJ2-5	16	-	CASSLGQATYQETQYF
TRBV5-4	TRBJ1-2	13	-	CASSPGQGDGYTF
TRBV28	TRBJ2-3	17	once	CASSFLAGGPPSDTQYF
TRBV5-1	TRBJ2-7	15	-	CASSLGLAESYEQYF
TRBV5-6	TRBJ1-5	16	-	CASSPGTGAHNQPQHF
TRBV4-2	TRBJ2-3	19	-	CASSQPGQGARALTDTQYF
TRBV2	TRBJ2-1	16	-	CASKALRDRVYNEQFF
TRBV13	TRBJ2-1	19	-	CASSSRTSGRFLDYNEQFF
TRBV30	TRBJ1-3	12	-	CAWTESGNTIYF
TRBV23-1	TRBJ2-5	12	-	CAIDRGRETQYF
TRBV9	TRBJ2-1	16	-	CASSPSGTSGYNEQFF
TRBV4-2	TRBJ2-1	16	-	CASSTGRGPPYNEQFF
TRBV11-2	TRBJ2-7	13	-	CASSIGGPYEQYF
TRBV10-3	TRBJ2-7	15	-	CAISHPGQGTYEQYF